A single sample gave rise to the 10 T cell receptor beta chains below, sequenced in a study of T-cell reconstitution after alpha-beta-depleted transplantation in children. Researchers prepared the TCRbeta library using unique molecular identifiers, the study reports. TCRdb fed the PCR reads into MiXCR, producing one record per CDR3 protein. Here the sample spans about 200,000 distinct CDR3 sequences, about 8.2% being singletons. Sequencing used PBMCs, mostly from graft donor cells, obtained 360 days after TCRalphabeta/CD19-depleted stem cell transplant. Receptor source: a male patient between 2 and 10 years old who had a stem cell transplant for acute myeloid leukemia, so the T cells may come from the graft donor.

The chain is built from TRBV18 and TRBJ2-7, with a weak D call TRBD1 (5 bases). The germline gives CDR1 KGHSH, CDR2 LQKENI. The ends were cut back, 5 bases at V and 6 bases at J, with 20 bases in the middle. The CDR3 is made up of 15 amino acids. The CDR3 DNA follows: TGTGCCAGCTCATCACGACAGATTTCACTTTTCGAGCAGTACTTC. Translating it yields CASSSRQISLFEQYF.

V and J are TRBV12-3 or TRBV12-4 and TRBJ2-7; D remains ambiguous. V lost 6 bases to trimming and J lost 5 bases, with 17 bases between them. This CDR3 spans 14 amino acids. CDR3 residues: CASRPDIGRNEQYF. CDR3 in DNA: TGTGCCAGCAGACCTGACATCGGTAGAAACGAGCAGTACTTC.

This clonotype showed up many times. The V call is TRBV12-3 or TRBV12-4, the J call TRBJ2-1, with no clear D. The V gene lost 3 bases and the J gene lost 3 bases, with 18 bases spanning the gap. The CDR3 is 17 residues long. The CDR3 nucleotides are TGTGCCAGCAGTTTGAGGCGAGGCTCAGTTAACTACAATGAGCAGTTCTTC. Residues: CASSLRRGSVNYNEQFF.

The chain has TRBV9 and TRBJ2-1; D remains ambiguous. CDR1 is SGDLS and CDR2 is YYNGEE in the germline V gene. Trimming shortened V by 0 bases and J by 3 bases, and 16 bases separated the two germline ends. The CDR3 covers 17 residues. This CDR3 reads CASSVGALVLFYNEQFF. The CDR3, as DNA: TGTGCCAGCAGCGTAGGTGCGCTAGTCCTTTTCTACAATGAGCAGTTCTTC.

This clonotype was observed at least ten times. The chain links TRBV12-3 or TRBV12-4 to TRBJ2-5; D may correspond to TRBD1 or TRBD2 (5 bases each). V was cut by 6 bases and J by 9 bases, with 17 bases left in between. The CDR3 is made up of 13 amino acids. As DNA, the CDR3 is TGTGCCAGCAGCTGGGGACCGAGAGAAGCCCAGTACTTC. Amino acids: CASSWGPREAQYF.

The chain combines TRBV9 with TRBJ2-7; D call uncertain. The CDR3 runs 16 residues. Germline V CDR1 and CDR2: SGDLS, YYNGEE. V gave up 4 bases and J gave up 3 bases, with 20 bases separating them. CDR3 DNA sequence: TGTGCCAGCAGCCCCAGTGGGCCGGGCAGAGACTACGAGCAGTACTTC. Translated, it gives CASSPSGPGRDYEQYF.

The chain combines TRBV15 with TRBJ2-1; 8 bases agree with TRBD1. This CDR3 comprises 14 residues. V was clipped by 4 bases and J by 4 bases; unmatched bases: 3. From germline, CDR1 is LNHNV and CDR2 YYDKDF (reference sequence). The CDR3, as DNA: TGTGCCACCAGCAAGGACAGGGCTTACAATGAGCAGTTCTTC. Its protein is CATSKDRAYNEQFF. The whole variable domain, remainder taken from reference TRBV15 and TRBJ2-1, is DAMVIQNPRYQVTQFGKPVTLSCSQTLNHNVMYWYQQKSSQAPKLLFHYYDKDFNNEADTPDNFQSRRPNTSFCFLDIRSPGLGDTAMYLCATSKDRAYNEQFFGPGTRLTVL.

In this sample, this clonotype turned up many times. V and J are TRBV12-3 or TRBV12-4 and TRBJ1-2, with 8 bases lining up with TRBD1. The ends lost 7 bases at V and 4 bases at J; junction bases unmatched: 8. CDR3 length: 14 amino acids. Here the CDR3 reads CASTRTGPVYGYTF. CDR3 DNA: TGTGCCAGCACCAGGACAGGGCCGGTCTATGGCTACACCTTC.

This clonotype was detected many times. The chain couples TRBV12-3 or TRBV12-4 to TRBJ2-2; D not resolved. Trimming pared 6 bases from V and 2 bases from J, leaving 16 bases between. CDR3 length: 16 amino acids. CDR3 residues: CASRPSRKHNTGELFF. The CDR3 DNA reads as TGTGCCAGCAGACCCTCGCGGAAACATAACACCGGGGAGCTGTTTTTT.

This clonotype was seen more than once but under ten times. The DNA for the CDR3 is TGTGCCAGCAGCTCATGGACAGGGGGAGCCCAGTACTTC. It translates to CASSSWTGGAQYF. V and J are TRBV5-8 and TRBJ2-5; 10 positions agree with TRBD1. Germline CDR1 SGHTS, CDR2 YDEGEE. Trimming at V came to 3 bases and at J to 9 bases, leaving 5 bases not matched to a gene. The CDR3 covers 13 residues. Using reference TRBV5-8 and TRBJ2-5 for the parts outside the CDR3, the full variable domain is EAGVTQSPTHLIKTRGQQATLRCSPISGHTSVYWYQQALGLGLQFLLWYDEGEERNRGNFPPRFSGRQFPNYSSELNVNALELEDSALYLCASSSWTGGAQYFGPGTRLLVL.